This T cell receptor beta chain was captured by sequencing in a study of blood T cell repertoires in COVID-19. Libraries were prepared by immunoSEQ multiplex PCR; TCRdb keeps only in-frame clonotypes and omits some of them. Here the sample spans some 57,000 clones, about nine tenths being singletons. Germline loops: CDR1 LNHDA, CDR2 SQIVND (reference sequence). Trimming cost V 3 bases and J 6 bases, with 11 bases left between them. The CDR3 is 14 residues long. The sample was peripheral blood. The origin of this receptor is a man aged 60 to 69 with acute or convalescent COVID-19. The chain links TRBV19 to TRBJ2-2; D is possibly TRBD1 (5 bases). CDR3 sequence: CASSIRLGAGELFF. The CDR3, as DNA: TGTGCCAGTAGTATCCGCCTAGGGGCCGGGGAGCTGTTTTTT.